What follows are 31 T cell receptor beta chains derived from one specimen sequenced in a study of T cell responses to AZD1222 COVID-19 vaccine (dated by TCRdb to the early 2020s). The time point tag for this specimen amounts to: about 28 days (+/-7) after the second vaccine dose. Receptor libraries were prepared by the immunoSEQ multiplex PCR assay. TCRdb took over this immuneACCESS table, retaining in-frame rearrangements with V and J assigned. Such tables are incomplete; in checked studies, under half of the missing clones stem from an unresolved V gene, and the remainder is unexplained. The sample has roughly 92,000 clones on record, roughly 91% of them singletons. Around 5% of the sample comes from the top ten. The sample was peripheral blood, taken 28 days after the second AZD1222 dose. These TCRs come from an adult who received the AZD1222 COVID-19 vaccine.

This chain connects TRBV2 to TRBJ2-2, with D tentatively TRBD1 or TRBD2 (5 bases each). V lost 6 bases to trimming and J lost 3 bases, with 11 bases between them. The germline V gene has CDR1 SNHLY and CDR2 FYNNEI. The CDR3 is 14 amino acids. Here the CDR3 DNA reads TGTGCCAGCAGCGCAGGGAGTCACACCGGGGAGCTGTTTTTT. As protein: CASSAGSHTGELFF.

This rearrangement joins TRBV4-2 to TRBJ1-2, with D hard to call. CDR1 LGHNA and CDR2 YNFKEQ come from the germline V gene. The ends were cut back, 1 base at V and 6 bases at J, with 15 bases in the middle. CDR3 length: 15 amino acids. The CDR3 spells CASSQVPGSKDGYTF. The DNA of the CDR3 is TGTGCCAGCAGCCAAGTCCCGGGATCTAAGGATGGCTACACCTTC.

The rearrangement joins TRBV18 to TRBJ1-5; a possible D gene is TRBD1 (5 bases). Germline V lookup: CDR1 KGHSH, CDR2 LQKENI. This CDR3 has 13 amino acids. Trimming took off 10 bases at V and 4 bases at J, with 14 bases between the two ends. CDR3 amino acids: CATSGGVNQPQHF. The CDR3 region has the DNA TGTGCCACCAGCGGGGGTGTAAATCAGCCCCAGCATTTT. The complete variable domain, with remaining parts taken from reference TRBV18 and TRBJ1-5, reads NAGVMQNPRHLVRRRGQEARLRCSPMKGHSHVYWYRQLPEEGLKFMVYLQKENIIDESGMPKERFSAEFPKEGPSILRIQQVVRGDSAAYFCATSGGVNQPQHFGDGTRLSIL.

The chain uses TRBV3-1 (or the pseudogene TRBV3-2) and TRBJ1-2; D call uncertain. Trimming removed 4 bases at V and 3 bases at J, with 15 bases between. Germline V gene lookup returns CDR1 LGHDT and CDR2 YNNKEL (reference sequence). This CDR3 has 15 amino acids. The DNA for the CDR3 is TGTGCCAGCAGCCCCCCCGGCAGCCGATACTATGGCTACACCTTC. Amino acids: CASSPPGSRYYGYTF.

The chain carries TRBV19 and TRBJ1-6; a weak D match, TRBD1 (6 bases). Trimming took off 7 bases at V and 8 bases at J, with 15 bases between the two ends. The CDR3 is made up of 14 amino acids. Germline V CDR1 and CDR2: LNHDA, SQIVND (reference sequence). The CDR3 region is CASTLTGVDSPLHF. The CDR3 DNA follows: TGTGCCAGTACCCTGACAGGAGTGGATTCACCCCTCCACTTT.

The chain combines TRBV6-5 with TRBJ2-7; the match to TRBD1 covers 9 bases. J was trimmed by 1 base and V by 5 bases; bases with no gene match: 6. The CDR3 consists of 15 residues. The germline gives CDR1 MNHEY, CDR2 SVGAGI. DNA of the CDR3: TGTGCCAGCAGTCTCACCGGGACAGGGTCCTACGAGCAGTACTTC. Its protein product is CASSLTGTGSYEQYF.

V is TRBV19 and J is TRBJ1-2; D not certain. Germline-derived CDR1 and CDR2 are LNHDA and SQIVND (reference sequence). The CDR3 covers 15 residues. The ends were cut back, 3 bases at V and 6 bases at J, with 17 bases in the middle. CDR3 region: CASSMPPPGDHGYTF. The CDR3, as DNA: TGTGCCAGTAGTATGCCCCCCCCAGGAGACCATGGCTACACCTTC. The whole variable domain, filled in from reference TRBV19 and TRBJ1-2, reads DGGITQSPKYLFRKEGQNVTLSCEQNLNHDAMYWYRQDPGQGLRLIYYSQIVNDFQKGDIAEGYSVSREKKESFPLTVTSAQKNPTAFYLCASSMPPPGDHGYTFGSGTRLTVV.

This chain connects TRBV19 to TRBJ1-5; 9 bases match TRBD1. This CDR3 contains 16 residues. Germline loops: CDR1 LNHDA, CDR2 SQIVND (reference sequence). The junction had 13 bases not matched to a gene; V was cut back by 6 bases and J by 7 bases. The CDR3 is CASRPGTGTGFQPQHF. The CDR3 coding sequence is TGTGCCAGTAGGCCCGGGACCGGGACAGGGTTCCAGCCCCAGCATTTT.

The chain employs TRBV7-6 and TRBJ2-5; D remains unclear. The CDR3 has 11 residues. The V gene's germline CDR1 is SGHVS and CDR2 FNYEAQ. Between the trimmed V and J ends, which lost 2 bases and 6 bases, there was a span of 4 bases. This CDR3 is CASSLSQTQYF. The CDR3 DNA reads TGTGCCAGCAGCTTATCCCAGACCCAGTACTTC.

The chain recombines TRBV3-1 (or the pseudogene TRBV3-2) with TRBJ1-1; TRBD1 is a possible D gene (5 bases). The CDR3 is made up of 13 amino acids. Per the germline V gene, CDR1 is LGHDT and CDR2 is YNNKEL (reference sequence). Trimming shortened V by 4 bases and J by 8 bases, and 14 bases separated the two germline ends. The CDR3 sequence: CASSLFQGFEAFF. The CDR3, as DNA: TGTGCCAGCAGCCTTTTTCAGGGTTTCGAAGCTTTCTTT.

This clone was observed a few times. The J gene is TRBJ2-7, the V gene TRBV2; D call uncertain. The CDR3 is 12 amino acids. V was trimmed by 0 bases and J by 3 bases, leaving 3 bases between them. The V gene's germline CDR1 is SNHLY and CDR2 FYNNEI. The CDR3 loop is CASSEADYEQYF. Here the CDR3 DNA reads TGTGCCAGCAGTGAAGCTGACTACGAGCAGTACTTC. Based on the CDR3 plus reference TRBV2 and TRBJ2-7, the full variable domain is EPEVTQTPSHQVTQMGQEVILRCVPISNHLYFYWYRQILGQKVEFLVSFYNNEISEKSEIFDDQFSVERPDGSNFTLKIRSTKLEDSAMYFCASSEADYEQYFGPGTRLTVT.

CDR3 DNA sequence: TGTGCCAGCAGCGCCCAGGGGTATAATTCACCCCTCCACTTT. Its protein is CASSAQGYNSPLHF. The chain has TRBV9 and TRBJ1-6; TRBD1 is a possible D gene (6 bases). Germline lookup yields CDR1 SGDLS and CDR2 YYNGEE. V dropped 3 bases and J dropped 4 bases, with 8 bases sitting between them. The CDR3 has 14 residues.

The chain employs TRBV6-1 and TRBJ1-1; 7 bases are shared with TRBD1. J was trimmed by 9 bases and V by 3 bases; bases with no gene match: 7. The CDR3 consists of 13 residues. Germline values: CDR1 MNHNS, CDR2 SASEGT. The CDR3 DNA follows: TGTGCCAGCAGTGACCCGGCAGGGGGACAAGCTTTCTTT. Translated, it gives CASSDPAGGQAFF.

The chain recombines TRBV2 with TRBJ1-4, with unresolved D. V gave up 2 bases and J gave up 6 bases, with 7 bases separating them. Per the germline V gene, CDR1 is SNHLY and CDR2 is FYNNEI. The CDR3 sequence is 13 residues long. CDR3 bases: TGTGCCAGCAGTGAAACTGGGCATGAAAAACTGTTTTTT. This codes for CASSETGHEKLFF.

This clone was counted once. The genes are TRBV5-1 and TRBJ1-1; maybe TRBD1 (6 bases). This CDR3 spans 14 amino acids. V lost 2 bases and J 1 base, leaving 9 bases between the germline ends. CDR1 is SGHRS, CDR2 YFSETQ, per germline. The CDR3 reads CASSFGTPNTEAFF. In DNA form, the CDR3 reads TGCGCCAGCAGCTTTGGGACACCGAACACTGAAGCTTTCTTT.

The CDR3 region is CASSLWGTYQISGANVLTF. The DNA for the CDR3 is TGTGCCAGCAGTTTATGGGGGACCTACCAGATCTCTGGGGCCAACGTCCTGACTTTC. V gene TRBV27 combines with J gene TRBJ2-6, with D perhaps given as TRBD1 or TRBD2 (5 bases each). The V gene's germline CDR1 is MNHEY and CDR2 SMNVEV (reference sequence). Trimming removed 1 base from V and 0 bases from J, with 16 bases in between. The CDR3 extends over 19 amino acids.

The chain carries TRBV3-1 (or the pseudogene TRBV3-2) and TRBJ2-1; D is perhaps TRBD1 (6 bases). This CDR3 has 17 residues. The germline V gene has CDR1 LGHDT and CDR2 YNNKEL (reference sequence). V lost 4 bases to trimming and J lost 5 bases, with 21 bases between them. This CDR3 is CASSRRTWGQGDNEQFF. CDR3 nucleotide sequence: TGTGCCAGCAGCCGACGCACGTGGGGGCAAGGCGACAATGAGCAGTTCTTC.

The J gene is TRBJ2-1, the V gene TRBV7-3, with 10 nucleotides matching TRBD2. This CDR3 is 15 amino acids long. CDR1 SGHTA and CDR2 FQGTGA come from the germline V gene. The trim removed 4 bases at V and 4 bases at J, leaving 4 bases unmatched. This CDR3 reads CASSSSGGRYNEQFF. The CDR3 coding sequence is TGTGCCAGCAGCTCTAGCGGGGGTCGGTACAATGAGCAGTTCTTC.

The chain employs TRBV7-8 and TRBJ2-2; D gene unclear. Trimming pared 1 base from V and 3 bases from J, leaving 9 bases between. Germline-derived CDR1 and CDR2 are SGHVS and FQNEAQ. This CDR3 comprises 15 residues. The CDR3 here is CASSLVTLDTGELFF. The CDR3 DNA reads TGTGCCAGCAGCTTAGTTACGCTGGACACCGGGGAGCTGTTTTTT.

This clone was seen only once. The V gene is TRBV9, the J gene TRBJ2-3, with a weak D call TRBD1 (5 bases). The CDR3 is 16 residues long. Trimming took off 4 bases at V and 2 bases at J, with 17 bases between the two ends. The germline gives CDR1 SGDLS, CDR2 YYNGEE. CDR3 loop: CASSPNPGHDTDTQYF. Written as DNA, the CDR3 is TGTGCCAGCAGCCCAAATCCAGGACACGACACAGATACGCAGTATTTT.

This clone was recorded once. J is TRBJ1-2 and V is TRBV6-4; 9 nucleotides match TRBD1. With 3 bases clipped from V and 7 bases from J, the junction kept 9 bases outside the gene matches. This CDR3 comprises 15 residues. Per the germline V gene, CDR1 is MRHNA and CDR2 is SNTAGT. As DNA, the CDR3 is TGTGCCAGCAGTGAAACAGGGGGCATAGGAGGTGGCTACACCTTC. It yields the protein CASSETGGIGGGYTF.

The chain uses TRBV29-1 and TRBJ2-2, with D possibly being TRBD1 or TRBD2 (5 bases each). CDR1 SQVTM and CDR2 ANQGSEA come from the germline V gene. Deletions cut 6 bases from V and 3 bases from J, with 11 bases between. This CDR3 has 13 amino acids. The CDR3 protein is CSVRDPYTGELFF. The CDR3 DNA is TGCAGCGTCCGGGACCCGTACACCGGGGAGCTGTTTTTT.

V is TRBV5-4 and J is TRBJ1-1; D unresolved. From germline, CDR1 is SGHNT and CDR2 YYREEE (reference sequence). This CDR3 spans 13 amino acids. V was pared by 8 bases and J by 5 bases, with 16 bases between. The CDR3 loop is CASRVRGGTEAFF. In DNA, the CDR3 is TGTGCCAGTAGGGTGCGAGGCGGGACTGAAGCTTTCTTT.

V is TRBV6-5 and J is TRBJ1-5; D uncertain. With 5 bases removed from V and 5 bases from J, the gap between germline ends came to 10 bases. In germline, CDR1 is MNHEY, CDR2 SVGAGI. CDR3 length: 13 amino acids. The DNA of the CDR3 is TGTGCCAGCAGTCGGGATTATTATCAGCCCCAGCATTTT. Translating gives CASSRDYYQPQHF.

The chain links TRBV18 to TRBJ2-7; TRBD1 matches 11 bases. Losses at the gene ends were 3 bases for V and 1 base for J; bases not matched to a gene: 2. CDR3 length: 15 amino acids. The germline V gene encodes CDR1 KGHSH and CDR2 LQKENI. CDR3 residues: CASSPGTGGSYEQYF. CDR3 DNA: TGTGCCAGCTCACCTGGGACAGGGGGTTCCTACGAGCAGTACTTC.

V is TRBV18 and J is TRBJ1-2; D remains ambiguous. CDR1 is KGHSH, CDR2 LQKENI, per germline. CDR3 length equals 13 residues. Trimming took 3 bases from V and 6 from J, leaving 11 bases between them. CDR3 sequence reads: CASSPGEGDGYTF. CDR3 DNA: TGTGCCAGCTCACCCGGTGAAGGCGATGGCTACACCTTC.

The rearrangement joins TRBV7-3 to TRBJ2-3; D might be TRBD1 (6 bases). Between the trimmed V and J ends, which lost 0 bases and 2 bases, there was a span of 12 bases. Looked up from germline, CDR1 is SGHTA and CDR2 is FQGTGA. The CDR3 is made up of 16 amino acids. The CDR3 protein is CASSLTAGANTDTQYF. The CDR3 DNA follows: TGTGCCAGCAGCTTAACGGCAGGGGCTAACACAGATACGCAGTATTTT.

V usage is TRBV5-1 and J usage is TRBJ1-4; D is unclear. This CDR3 has 13 amino acids. The V gene's germline CDR1 is SGHRS and CDR2 YFSETQ. V shed 0 bases and J shed 8 bases, with 8 bases lying between them. The DNA of the CDR3 is TGCGCCAGCAGCTTGGGGTTCCACGAAAAACTGTTTTTT. Translation gives CASSLGFHEKLFF.

Comments on this clone: Within the sample, other DNA sequences also encode this same CDR3. The CDR3 nucleotides are TGCGCCAGCAGCTTGGGCGGGTACGAGCAGTACTTC. Translating gives CASSLGGYEQYF. V gene TRBV5-1 combines with J gene TRBJ2-7; TRBD2 is a possible D gene (5 bases). CDR1 and CDR2 (germline): SGHRS, YFSETQ. This CDR3 has 12 amino acids. V was cut by 0 bases and J by 4 bases, with 5 bases left in between.

The chain is built from TRBV29-1 and TRBJ2-4; either TRBD1 or TRBD2 may supply D (5 bases each). The V and J ends lost 0 bases and 1 base respectively, with 10 bases between them. This CDR3 has 15 amino acids. Looked up from germline, CDR1 is SQVTM and CDR2 is ANQGSEA. CDR3 DNA: TGCAGCGTTGAAGAACTGGGGGTGGCCAAAAACATTCAGTACTTC. Its translation: CSVEELGVAKNIQYF.

The chain recombines TRBV14 with TRBJ2-1; possibly TRBD2 for D (5 bases). Per germline, CDR1 SGHDN and CDR2 FVKESK. Between the trimmed V and J ends, which lost 4 bases and 7 bases, there was a span of 11 bases. This CDR3 has 13 residues. The CDR3 DNA is TGTGCCAGCAGCCCATACCCGGGGAATGAGCAGTTCTTC. Amino acid sequence: CASSPYPGNEQFF.